This TCR beta chain was recovered during a study of T cell responses to AZD1222 COVID-19 vaccine. Study conclusions and caveats: Nearly half of unique spike-specific TCRs reportedly avoided B.1.351 and B.1.1.7 mutated regions. Repertoire sampling was restricted to post-peak T cell response timepoints.

V lost 6 bases, J lost 6 bases, and 4 bases stayed unmatched. The V gene's germline CDR1 is SNHLY and CDR2 FYNNEI. The CDR3 is 14 residues long. Clones were read by immunoSEQ multiplex PCR, and TCRdb kept only the in-frame ones, dropping some. Of about 150,000 clones listed, 91% are singletons. A word on this clone: Its target is unknown.

The clonotype was recovered from an adult who received the AZD1222 COVID-19 vaccine. The starting material was peripheral blood, obtained 28 days after the second AZD1222 dose. The chain combines TRBV2 with TRBJ2-5; 13 bases agree with TRBD2. CDR3 residues: CASRGLAGTKTQYF. Written as DNA, the CDR3 is TGTGCCAGCAGGGGACTAGCGGGAACGAAGACCCAGTACTTC. The complete variable domain, with remaining parts taken from reference TRBV2 and TRBJ2-5, reads EPEVTQTPSHQVTQMGQEVILRCVPISNHLYFYWYRQILGQKVEFLVSFYNNEISEKSEIFDDQFSVERPDGSNFTLKIRSTKLEDSAMYFCASRGLAGTKTQYFGPGTRLLVL.